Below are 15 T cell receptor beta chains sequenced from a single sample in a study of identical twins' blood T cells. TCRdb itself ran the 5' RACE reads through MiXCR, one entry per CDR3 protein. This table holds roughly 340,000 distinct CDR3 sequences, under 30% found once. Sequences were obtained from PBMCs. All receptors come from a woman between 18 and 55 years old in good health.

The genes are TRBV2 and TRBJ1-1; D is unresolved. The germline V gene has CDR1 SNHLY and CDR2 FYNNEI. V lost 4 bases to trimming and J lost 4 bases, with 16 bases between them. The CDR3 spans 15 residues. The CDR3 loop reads CASSGEGLPSTEAFF. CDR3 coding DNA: TGTGCCAGCAGTGGAGAGGGTCTCCCGTCCACTGAAGCTTTCTTT.

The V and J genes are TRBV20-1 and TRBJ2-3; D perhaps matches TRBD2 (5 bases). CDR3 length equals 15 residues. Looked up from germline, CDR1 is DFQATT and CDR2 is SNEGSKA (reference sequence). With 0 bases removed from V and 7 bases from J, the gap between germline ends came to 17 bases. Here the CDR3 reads CSARDERAGLNTQYF. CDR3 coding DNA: TGCAGTGCTAGAGATGAGAGGGCCGGTTTGAATACGCAGTATTTT.

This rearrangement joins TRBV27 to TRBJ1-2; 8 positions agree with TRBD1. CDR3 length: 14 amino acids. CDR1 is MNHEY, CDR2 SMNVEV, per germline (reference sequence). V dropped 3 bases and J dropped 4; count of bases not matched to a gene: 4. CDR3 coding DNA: TGTGCCAGCAGTTTTGGGCAGGGGGCCTATGGCTACACCTTC. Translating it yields CASSFGQGAYGYTF.

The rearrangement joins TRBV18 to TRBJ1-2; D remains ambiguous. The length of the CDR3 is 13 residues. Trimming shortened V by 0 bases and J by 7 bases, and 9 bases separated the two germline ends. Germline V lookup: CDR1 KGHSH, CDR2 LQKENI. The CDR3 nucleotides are TGTGCCAGCTCACCACCAAAGGGTTTTGGCTACACCTTC. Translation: CASSPPKGFGYTF.

CDR3 protein: CASSVDRDRIYNEQFF. In nucleotides, the CDR3 is TGTGCCAGCAGCGTTGACAGGGATCGAATCTACAATGAGCAGTTCTTC. The chain recombines TRBV9 with TRBJ2-1; 7 bases line up with TRBD1. Unmatched junction bases numbered 8, after V lost 2 bases and J lost 3 bases. The germline V gene encodes CDR1 SGDLS and CDR2 YYNGEE. This CDR3 contains 16 residues. Based on the CDR3 plus reference TRBV9 and TRBJ2-1, the full variable domain is DSGVTQTPKHLITATGQRVTLRCSPRSGDLSVYWYQQSLDQGLQFLIQYYNGEERAKGNILERFSAQQFPDLHSELNLSSLELGDSALYFCASSVDRDRIYNEQFFGPGTRLTVL.

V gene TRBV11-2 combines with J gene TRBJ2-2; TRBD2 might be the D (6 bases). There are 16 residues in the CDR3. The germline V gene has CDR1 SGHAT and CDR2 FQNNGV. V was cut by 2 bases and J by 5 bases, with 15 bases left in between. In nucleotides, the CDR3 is TGTGCCAGCAGCTTACAGGTGGCAGGGAGGACCGGGGAGCTGTTTTTT. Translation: CASSLQVAGRTGELFF.

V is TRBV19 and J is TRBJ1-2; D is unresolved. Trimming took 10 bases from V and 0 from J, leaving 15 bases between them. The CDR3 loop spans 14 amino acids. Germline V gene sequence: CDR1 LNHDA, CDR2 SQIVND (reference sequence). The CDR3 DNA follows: TGTGCCACCCCGATCCACGGATCTAACTATGGCTACACCTTC. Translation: CATPIHGSNYGYTF.

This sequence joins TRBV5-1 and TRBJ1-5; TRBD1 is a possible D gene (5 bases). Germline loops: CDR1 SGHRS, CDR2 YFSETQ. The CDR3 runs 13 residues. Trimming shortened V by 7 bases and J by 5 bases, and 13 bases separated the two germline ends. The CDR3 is CASSGAPDQPQHF. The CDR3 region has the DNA TGCGCCAGCTCCGGGGCCCCCGATCAGCCCCAGCATTTT.

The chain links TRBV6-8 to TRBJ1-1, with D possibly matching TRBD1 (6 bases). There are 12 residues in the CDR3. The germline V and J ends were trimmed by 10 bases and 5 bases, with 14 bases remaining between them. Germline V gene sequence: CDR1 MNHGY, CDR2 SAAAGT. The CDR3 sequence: CANREQGTEAFF. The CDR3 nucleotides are TGTGCCAACCGTGAACAGGGAACTGAAGCTTTCTTT.

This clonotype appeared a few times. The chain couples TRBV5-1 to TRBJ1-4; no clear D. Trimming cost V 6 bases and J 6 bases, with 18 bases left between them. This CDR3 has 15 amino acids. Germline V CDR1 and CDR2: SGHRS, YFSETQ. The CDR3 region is CASKVLGISDEKLFF. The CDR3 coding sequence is TGCGCCAGCAAAGTCCTGGGGATTTCGGATGAAAAACTGTTTTTT.

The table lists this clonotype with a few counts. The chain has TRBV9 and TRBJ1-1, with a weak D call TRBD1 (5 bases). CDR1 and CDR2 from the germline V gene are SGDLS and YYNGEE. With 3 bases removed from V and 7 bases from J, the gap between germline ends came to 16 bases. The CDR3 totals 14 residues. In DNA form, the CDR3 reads TGTGCCAGCAGCGGGGGACCTTCAGACAGTGAAGCTTTCTTT. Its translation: CASSGGPSDSEAFF.

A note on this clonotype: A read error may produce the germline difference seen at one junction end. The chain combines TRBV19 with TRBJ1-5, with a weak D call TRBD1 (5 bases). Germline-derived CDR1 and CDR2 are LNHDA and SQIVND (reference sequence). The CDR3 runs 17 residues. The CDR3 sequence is CASSIGVPGMSNQPRHF. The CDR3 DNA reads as TGTGCCAGTAGTATCGGGGTCCCAGGGATGAGCAATCAGCCCCGGCATTTT.

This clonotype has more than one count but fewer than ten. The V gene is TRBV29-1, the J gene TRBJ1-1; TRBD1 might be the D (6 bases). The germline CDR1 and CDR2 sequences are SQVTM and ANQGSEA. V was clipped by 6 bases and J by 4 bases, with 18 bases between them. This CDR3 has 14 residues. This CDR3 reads CSVRTVSLSTEAFF. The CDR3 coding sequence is TGCAGCGTCCGGACAGTGAGTTTGTCCACTGAAGCTTTCTTT.

The chain's CDR3 is CASSFWFGPTGNTIYF. CDR3 DNA: TGTGCCAGCAGCTTTTGGTTTGGGCCGACGGGAAACACCATATATTTT. This chain links TRBV7-9 with TRBJ1-3; D is unresolved. The germline V gene encodes CDR1 SEHNR and CDR2 FQNEAQ (reference sequence). The CDR3 has 16 amino acids. V gave up 3 bases and J gave up 4 bases, with 16 bases separating them.

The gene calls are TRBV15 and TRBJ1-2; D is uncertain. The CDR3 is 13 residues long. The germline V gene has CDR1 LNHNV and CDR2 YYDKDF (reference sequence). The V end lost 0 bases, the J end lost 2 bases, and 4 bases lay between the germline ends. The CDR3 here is CATSRDPNYGYTF. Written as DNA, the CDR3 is TGTGCCACCAGCAGAGATCCAAACTATGGCTACACCTTC.